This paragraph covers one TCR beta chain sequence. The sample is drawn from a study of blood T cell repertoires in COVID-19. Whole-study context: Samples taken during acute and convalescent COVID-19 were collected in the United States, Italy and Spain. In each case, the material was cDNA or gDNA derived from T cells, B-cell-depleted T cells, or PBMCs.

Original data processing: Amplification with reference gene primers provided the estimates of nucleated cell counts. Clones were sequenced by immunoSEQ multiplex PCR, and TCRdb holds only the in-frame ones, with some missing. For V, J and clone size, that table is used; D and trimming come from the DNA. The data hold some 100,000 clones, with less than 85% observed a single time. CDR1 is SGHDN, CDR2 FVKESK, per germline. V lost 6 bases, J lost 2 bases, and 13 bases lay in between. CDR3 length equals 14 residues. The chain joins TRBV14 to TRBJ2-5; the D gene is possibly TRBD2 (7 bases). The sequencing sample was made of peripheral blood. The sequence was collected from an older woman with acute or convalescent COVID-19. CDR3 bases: TGTGCCAGCAGTCGGGGGGCCTGGCAAGAGACCCAGTACTTC. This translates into CASSRGAWQETQYF.